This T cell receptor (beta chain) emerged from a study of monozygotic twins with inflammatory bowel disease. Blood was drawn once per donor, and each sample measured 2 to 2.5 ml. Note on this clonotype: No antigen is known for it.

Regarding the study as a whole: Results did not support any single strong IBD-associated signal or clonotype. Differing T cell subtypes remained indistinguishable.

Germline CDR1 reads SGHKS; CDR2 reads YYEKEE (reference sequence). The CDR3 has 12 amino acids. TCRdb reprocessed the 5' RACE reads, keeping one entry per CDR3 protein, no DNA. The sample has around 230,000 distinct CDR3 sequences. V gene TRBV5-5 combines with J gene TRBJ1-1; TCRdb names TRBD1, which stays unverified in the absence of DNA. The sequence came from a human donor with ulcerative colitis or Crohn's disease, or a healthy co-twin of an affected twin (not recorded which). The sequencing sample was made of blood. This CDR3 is CASGRQGTEAFF.